The following is a TCR beta chain sequence with its context. This sample was included in a study of blood T cell repertoires in COVID-19. Measured with immunoSEQ multiplex PCR; TCRdb has only the in-frame clones, and not every one. The sample lists approximately 170,000 clones, about four fifths occurring once. The ends were cut back, 0 bases at V and 6 bases at J, with 12 bases in the middle. The length of the CDR3 is 14 residues. CDR1 is SGDLS and CDR2 is YYNGEE in the germline V gene. Sequencing was done on a sample of peripheral blood. The J gene is TRBJ1-1, the V gene TRBV9; D gene unclear. The clonotype was recovered from an elderly woman with COVID-19, enrolled during active disease. The CDR3 DNA sequence: TGTGCCAGCAGCGTAGTTGGCAGTCTCTCTGAAGCTTTCTTT. Translating gives CASSVVGSLSEAFF.